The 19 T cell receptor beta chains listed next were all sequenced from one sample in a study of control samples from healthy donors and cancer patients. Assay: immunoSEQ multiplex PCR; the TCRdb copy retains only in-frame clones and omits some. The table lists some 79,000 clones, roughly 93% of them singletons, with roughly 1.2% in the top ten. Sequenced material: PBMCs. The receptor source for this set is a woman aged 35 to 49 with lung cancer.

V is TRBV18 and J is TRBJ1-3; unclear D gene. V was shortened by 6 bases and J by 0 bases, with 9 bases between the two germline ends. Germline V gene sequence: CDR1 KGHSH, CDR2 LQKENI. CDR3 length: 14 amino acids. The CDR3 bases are TGTGCCAGCTCCCCCGCAGGCTCTGGAAACACCATATATTTT. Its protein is CASSPAGSGNTIYF.

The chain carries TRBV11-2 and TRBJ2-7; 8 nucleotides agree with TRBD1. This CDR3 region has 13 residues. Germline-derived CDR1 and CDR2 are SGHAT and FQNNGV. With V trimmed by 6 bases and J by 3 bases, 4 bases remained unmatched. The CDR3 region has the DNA TGTGCCAGCAGTCCGGGACAGGTCTACGAGCAGTACTTC. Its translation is CASSPGQVYEQYF.

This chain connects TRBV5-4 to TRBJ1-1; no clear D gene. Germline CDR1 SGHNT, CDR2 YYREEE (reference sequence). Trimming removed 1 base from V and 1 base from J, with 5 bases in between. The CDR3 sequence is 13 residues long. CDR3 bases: TGTGCCAGCAGCTTGATAGAGAACACTGAAGCTTTCTTT. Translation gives CASSLIENTEAFF.

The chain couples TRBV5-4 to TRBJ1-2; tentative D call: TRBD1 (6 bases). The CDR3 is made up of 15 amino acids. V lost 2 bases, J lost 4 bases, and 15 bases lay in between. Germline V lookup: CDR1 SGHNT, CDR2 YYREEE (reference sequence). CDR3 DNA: TGTGCCAGCAGCTTCCCGGGGGGGCCTCGCTATGGCTACACCTTC. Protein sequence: CASSFPGGPRYGYTF.

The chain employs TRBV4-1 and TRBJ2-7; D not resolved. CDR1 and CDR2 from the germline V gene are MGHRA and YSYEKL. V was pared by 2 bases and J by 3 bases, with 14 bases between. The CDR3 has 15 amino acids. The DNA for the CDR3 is TGCGCCAGCAGCCAATACCCGGCGTCCCTCTACGAGCAGTACTTC. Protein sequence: CASSQYPASLYEQYF.

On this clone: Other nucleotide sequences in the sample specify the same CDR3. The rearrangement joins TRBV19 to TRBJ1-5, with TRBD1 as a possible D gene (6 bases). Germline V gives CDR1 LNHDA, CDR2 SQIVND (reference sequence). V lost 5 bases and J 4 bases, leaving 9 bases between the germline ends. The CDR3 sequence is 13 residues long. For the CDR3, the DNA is TGTGCCAGTAGTGGAAGGGGGAATCAGCCCCAGCATTTT. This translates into CASSGRGNQPQHF.

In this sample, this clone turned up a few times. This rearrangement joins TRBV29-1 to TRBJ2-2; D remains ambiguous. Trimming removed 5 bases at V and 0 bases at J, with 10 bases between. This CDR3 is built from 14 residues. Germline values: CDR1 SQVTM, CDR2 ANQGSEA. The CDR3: CSVRVKANTGELFF. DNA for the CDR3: TGCAGCGTTAGAGTAAAAGCGAACACCGGGGAGCTGTTTTTT.

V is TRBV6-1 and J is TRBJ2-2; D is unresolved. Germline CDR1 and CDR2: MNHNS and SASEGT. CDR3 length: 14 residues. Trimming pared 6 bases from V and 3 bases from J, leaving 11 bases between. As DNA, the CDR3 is TGTGCCAGCAGCCTCCCCCAGGACACCGGGGAGCTGTTTTTT. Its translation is CASSLPQDTGELFF.

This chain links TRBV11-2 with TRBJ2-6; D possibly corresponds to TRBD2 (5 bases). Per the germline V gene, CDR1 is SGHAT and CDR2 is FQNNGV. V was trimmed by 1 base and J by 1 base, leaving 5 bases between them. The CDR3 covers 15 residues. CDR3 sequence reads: CASSLVASGANVLTF. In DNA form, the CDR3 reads TGTGCCAGCAGCTTAGTAGCGTCTGGGGCCAACGTCCTGACTTTC.

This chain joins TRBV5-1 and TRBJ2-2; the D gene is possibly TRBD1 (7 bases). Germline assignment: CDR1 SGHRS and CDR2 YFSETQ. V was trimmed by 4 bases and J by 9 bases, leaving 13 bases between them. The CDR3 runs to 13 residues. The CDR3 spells CASSGGTVWELFF. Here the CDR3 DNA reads TGCGCCAGCAGCGGGGGGACAGTCTGGGAGCTGTTTTTT.

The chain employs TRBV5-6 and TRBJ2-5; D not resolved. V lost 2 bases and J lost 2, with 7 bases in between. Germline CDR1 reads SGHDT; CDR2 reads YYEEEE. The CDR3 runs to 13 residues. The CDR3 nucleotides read TGTGCCAGCAGCTTAGGGCAGCAAGAGACCCAGTACTTC. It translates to CASSLGQQETQYF.

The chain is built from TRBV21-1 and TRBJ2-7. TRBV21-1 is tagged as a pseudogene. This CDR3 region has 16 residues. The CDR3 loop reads CASSLFLRGGTYEQYF. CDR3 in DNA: TGTGCCAGCAGCCTCTTCCTCAGGGGAGGAACCTACGAGCAGTACTTC.

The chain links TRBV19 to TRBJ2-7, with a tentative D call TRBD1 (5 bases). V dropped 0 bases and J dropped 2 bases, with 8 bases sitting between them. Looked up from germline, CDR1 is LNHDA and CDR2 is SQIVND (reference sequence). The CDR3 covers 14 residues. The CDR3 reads CASSIDDRTYEQYF. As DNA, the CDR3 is TGTGCCAGTAGTATAGACGACAGAACCTACGAGCAGTACTTC.

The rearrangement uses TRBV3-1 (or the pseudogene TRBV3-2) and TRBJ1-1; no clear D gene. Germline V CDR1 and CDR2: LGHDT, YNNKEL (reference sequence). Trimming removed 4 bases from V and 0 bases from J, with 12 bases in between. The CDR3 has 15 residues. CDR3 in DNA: TGTGCCAGCAGCCCCCGGTCGACTATGAACACTGAAGCTTTCTTT. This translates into CASSPRSTMNTEAFF.

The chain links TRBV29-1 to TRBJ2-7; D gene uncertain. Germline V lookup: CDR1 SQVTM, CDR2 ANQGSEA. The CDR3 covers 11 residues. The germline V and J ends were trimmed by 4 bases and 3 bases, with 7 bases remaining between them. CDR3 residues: CSVGVHYEQYF. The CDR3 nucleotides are TGCAGCGTTGGCGTCCACTACGAGCAGTACTTC.

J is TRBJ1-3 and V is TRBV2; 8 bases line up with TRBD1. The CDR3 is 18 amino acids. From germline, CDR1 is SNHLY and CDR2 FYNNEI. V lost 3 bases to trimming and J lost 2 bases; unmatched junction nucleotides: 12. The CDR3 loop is CASSDLPIRQGPGNTIYF. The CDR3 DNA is TGTGCCAGCAGTGATCTACCTATCCGACAGGGGCCTGGAAACACCATATATTTT.

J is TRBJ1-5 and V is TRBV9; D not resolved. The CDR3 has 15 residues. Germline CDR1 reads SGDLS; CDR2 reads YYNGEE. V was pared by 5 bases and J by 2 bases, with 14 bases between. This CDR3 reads CASSPGTTGNQPQHF. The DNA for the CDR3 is TGTGCCAGCAGTCCGGGAACAACGGGCAATCAGCCCCAGCATTTT.

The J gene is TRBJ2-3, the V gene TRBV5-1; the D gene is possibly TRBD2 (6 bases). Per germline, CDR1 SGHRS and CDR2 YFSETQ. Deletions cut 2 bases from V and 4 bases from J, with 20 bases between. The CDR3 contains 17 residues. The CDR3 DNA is TGCGCCAGCAGCTTAGAGGTCCAGGGCTCGGGGGCAGATACGCAGTATTTT. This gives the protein CASSLEVQGSGADTQYF.

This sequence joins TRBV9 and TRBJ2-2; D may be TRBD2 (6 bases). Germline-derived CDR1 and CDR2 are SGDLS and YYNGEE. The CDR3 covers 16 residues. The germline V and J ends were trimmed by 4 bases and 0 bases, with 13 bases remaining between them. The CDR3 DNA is TGTGCCAGCAGCCCCAGCGGCGGGACGAACACCGGGGAGCTGTTTTTT. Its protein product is CASSPSGGTNTGELFF.